This T cell receptor (beta chain) is drawn from a study of spatial heterogeneity in lung cancer. Sample time point: sample taken at primary tumor resection. Unique molecular identifiers tagged every individual TCR cDNA molecule. Via MiXCR, TCRdb re-called the 5' RACE reads, giving one row per CDR3 protein. Of approximately 52,000 distinct CDR3 sequences listed, approximately 5% were seen once; the top ten hold 8.5% to 14%. The CDR3 length is 14 residues. Trimming stripped 6 bases from V and 13 bases from J, with 22 bases between. Germline CDR1 and CDR2: MNHNY and SVGAGI (reference sequence). This clonotype was detected ten times or more.

The sequencing here drew on PBMCs, taken at surgery. The chain is built from TRBV6-6 and TRBJ2-1; unclear D gene. This sequence originates from a male donor with early-stage non-small cell lung cancer. In DNA, the CDR3 is TGTGCCAGCAGACTCAAAGGTCAACCCGACGCCCAGTTCTTC. Its protein product is CASRLKGQPDAQFF.